This record covers a single TCR beta chain. This entry belongs to a study of blood T cell repertoires in COVID-19. Study-wide background: There were acute and convalescent COVID-19 samples, and they came from the United States, Italy and Spain. T cells, B-cell-depleted T cells, or PBMCs supplied cDNA or gDNA.

Per the original data handling: Amplified reference gene primers provided the basis for estimating nucleated cell counts. Sequencing was performed with immunoSEQ multiplex PCR; in TCRdb, only in-frame clones are kept and a portion is missing. V and J calls plus clone size are reproduced from that table; the DNA served to infer D and trimming. The table lists some 78,000 clones, 80% to 95% of them singletons. Losses at the gene ends were 5 bases for V and 4 bases for J; bases not matched to a gene: 1. This CDR3 is 14 amino acids long. Germline CDR1 reads MNHEY; CDR2 reads SVGEGT. The V gene is TRBV6-2 or TRBV6-3, the J gene TRBJ1-4; 10 positions match TRBD1. The sample taken for sequencing was peripheral blood. This TCR derives from a woman in her forties or fifties in a cohort sampled during active COVID-19. This chain's CDR3 is CASSRDRGNEKLFF. For the CDR3, the DNA is TGTGCCAGCAGTCGGGACAGGGGTAATGAAAAACTGTTTTTT.